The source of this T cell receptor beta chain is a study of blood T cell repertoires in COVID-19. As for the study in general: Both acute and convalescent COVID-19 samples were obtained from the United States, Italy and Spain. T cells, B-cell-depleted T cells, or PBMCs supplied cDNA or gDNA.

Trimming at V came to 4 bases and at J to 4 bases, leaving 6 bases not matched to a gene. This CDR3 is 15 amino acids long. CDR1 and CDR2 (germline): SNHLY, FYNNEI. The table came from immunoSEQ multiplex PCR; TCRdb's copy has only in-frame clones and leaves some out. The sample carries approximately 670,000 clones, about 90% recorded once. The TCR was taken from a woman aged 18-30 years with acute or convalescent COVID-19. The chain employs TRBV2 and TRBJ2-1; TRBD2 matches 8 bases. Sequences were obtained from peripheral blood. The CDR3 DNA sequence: TGTGCCAGCAGTGTGAGTAGCGGGGTATACAATGAGCAGTTCTTC. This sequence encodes CASSVSSGVYNEQFF.